This TCR beta chain was identified in a study of naive and memory T cell subsets. General study results and limits: This RNA-based method may be sensitive to activation-related transcript changes.

Four PCR rounds used nested alpha and beta constant region primers plus the SP2 primer. Reverse transcription of blood and skin TCR RNA was primed at alpha and beta constant regions. TCRdb fed the 5' RACE reads into MiXCR, producing one record per CDR3 protein. The data show 50,000 to 60,000 distinct CDR3 sequences, 7.6% seen once. There are 13 residues in the CDR3. V was pared by 8 bases and J by 5 bases, with 15 bases between. A UMI-containing oligonucleotide was joined by 3' ligation to the TCR cDNA template. Cells were not sorted; total RNA input targeted roughly 1 to 1000 ng. The table lists this clonotype with many counts. Its specificity is not known.

This clonotype was sampled from a female donor in good health. The chain combines TRBV12-3 or TRBV12-4 with TRBJ1-1; no reliable D call. The CDR3 loop reads CASRLGSETEAFF. DNA for the CDR3: TGTGCCAGCCGTCTGGGGTCTGAGACTGAAGCTTTCTTT.